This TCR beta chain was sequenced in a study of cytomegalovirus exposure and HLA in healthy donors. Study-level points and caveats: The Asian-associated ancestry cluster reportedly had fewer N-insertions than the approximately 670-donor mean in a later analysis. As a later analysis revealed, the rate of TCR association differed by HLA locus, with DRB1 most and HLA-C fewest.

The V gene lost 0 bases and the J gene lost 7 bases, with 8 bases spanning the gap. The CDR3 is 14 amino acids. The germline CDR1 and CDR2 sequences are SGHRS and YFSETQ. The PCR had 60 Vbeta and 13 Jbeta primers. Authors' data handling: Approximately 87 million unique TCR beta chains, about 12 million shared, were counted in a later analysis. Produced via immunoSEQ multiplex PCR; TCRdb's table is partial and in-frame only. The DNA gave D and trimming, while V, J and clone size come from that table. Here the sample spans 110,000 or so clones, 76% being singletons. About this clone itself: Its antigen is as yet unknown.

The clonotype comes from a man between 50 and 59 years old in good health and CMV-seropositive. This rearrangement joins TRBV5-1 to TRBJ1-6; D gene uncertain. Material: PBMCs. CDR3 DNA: TGCGCCAGCAGCTTGGTAGAGATCAATTCACCCCTCCACTTT. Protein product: CASSLVEINSPLHF.